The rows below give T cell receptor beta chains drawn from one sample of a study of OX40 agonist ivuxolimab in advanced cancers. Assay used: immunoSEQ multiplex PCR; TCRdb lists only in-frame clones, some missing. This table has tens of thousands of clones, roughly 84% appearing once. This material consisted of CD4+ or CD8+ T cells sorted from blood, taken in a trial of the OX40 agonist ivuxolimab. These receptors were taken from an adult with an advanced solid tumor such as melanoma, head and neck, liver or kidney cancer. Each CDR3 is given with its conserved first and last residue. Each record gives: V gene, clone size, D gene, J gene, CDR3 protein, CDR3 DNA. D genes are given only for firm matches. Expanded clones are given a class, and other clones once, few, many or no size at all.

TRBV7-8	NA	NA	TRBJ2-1	CASDDNRAPYNEQFF	TGTGCCAGCGATGACAACAGGGCTCCCTACAATGAGCAGTTCTTC
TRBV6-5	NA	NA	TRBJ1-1	CASSILVEKNTEAFF	TGTGCCAGCAGTATCCTAGTCGAGAAGAACACTGAAGCTTTCTTT
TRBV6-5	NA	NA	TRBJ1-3	CASRASQGSGNTIYF	TGTGCCAGCCGAGCCTCTCAGGGCTCTGGAAACACCATATATTTT
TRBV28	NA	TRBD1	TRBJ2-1	CASRNRDRAYNEQFF	TGTGCCAGCAGGAACCGGGACAGGGCATACAATGAGCAGTTCTTC
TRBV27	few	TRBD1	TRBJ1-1	CASSSDVRDRGFGAFF	TGTGCCAGCAGTTCTGACGTCCGGGACAGGGGCTTCGGAGCTTTCTTT
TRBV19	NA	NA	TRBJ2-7	CASSTSLGSSYEQYF	TGTGCCAGTAGTACCAGCCTGGGTAGCTCCTACGAGCAGTACTTC
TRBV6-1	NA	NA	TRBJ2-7	CASGHEQYF	TGTGCCAGCGGGCACGAGCAGTACTTC
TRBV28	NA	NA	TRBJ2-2	CASSLLQGTGELFF	TGTGCCAGCAGTTTATTACAGGGCACCGGGGAGCTGTTTTTT
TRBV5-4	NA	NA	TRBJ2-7	CASSRGLGGDTYEQYF	TGTGCCAGCAGCCGCGGGTTGGGGGGCGATACCTACGAGCAGTACTTC
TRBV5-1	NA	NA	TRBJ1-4	CASSPPNGALVEKLFF	TGCGCCAGCAGCCCACCCAATGGGGCCTTAGTAGAAAAACTGTTTTTT
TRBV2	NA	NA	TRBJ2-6	CASWGPGANVLTF	TGTGCCAGCTGGGGGCCTGGGGCCAACGTCCTGACTTTC
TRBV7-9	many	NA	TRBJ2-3	CASSLGGATDTQYF	TGTGCCAGCAGCTTAGGGGGAGCCACAGATACGCAGTATTTT
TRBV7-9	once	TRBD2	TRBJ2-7	CASSLRRGSSYEQYF	TGTGCCAGCAGCTTACGGCGGGGGAGCTCCTACGAGCAGTACTTC
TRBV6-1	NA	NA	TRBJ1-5	CASSDYGGQRQPQHF	TGTGCCAGCAGTGATTATGGGGGTCAGAGGCAGCCCCAGCATTTT
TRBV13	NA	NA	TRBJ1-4	CASSVGVNEKLFF	TGTGCCAGCAGCGTGGGTGTGAATGAAAAACTGTTTTTT
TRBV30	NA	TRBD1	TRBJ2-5	CAWSSRTGIQETQYF	TGTGCCTGGAGTTCCCGGACAGGGATCCAAGAGACCCAGTACTTC
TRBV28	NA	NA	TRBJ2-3	CASSPGLLTDTQYF	TGTGCCAGCAGCCCTGGACTGCTCACAGATACGCAGTATTTT
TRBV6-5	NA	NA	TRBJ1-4	CASKPEGGREKLFF	TGTGCCAGCAAGCCCGAGGGAGGGAGAGAAAAACTGTTTTTT
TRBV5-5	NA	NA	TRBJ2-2	CASSGEATTPGELFF	TGTGCCAGCAGCGGGGAGGCAACAACCCCCGGGGAGCTGTTTTTT
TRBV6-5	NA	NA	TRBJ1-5	CASSYKGLSNQPQHF	TGTGCCAGCAGTTATAAGGGGTTAAGCAATCAGCCCCAGCATTTT
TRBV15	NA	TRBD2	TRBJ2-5	CATSRERGAQETQYF	TGTGCCACCAGCCGAGAGCGGGGGGCACAAGAGACCCAGTACTTC
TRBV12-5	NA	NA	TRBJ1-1	CASGFIGTEAFF	TGTGCTAGTGGTTTTATAGGAACTGAAGCTTTCTTT
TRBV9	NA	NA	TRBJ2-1	CASISSYNEQFF	TGTGCCAGCATCAGCTCCTACAATGAGCAGTTCTTC
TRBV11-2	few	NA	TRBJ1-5	CASSPGGQPQHF	TGTGCCAGCAGCCCCGGGGGGCAGCCCCAGCATTTT
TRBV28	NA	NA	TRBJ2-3	CASSLGGGSTDTQYF	TGTGCCAGCAGTTTGGGGGGGGGCAGCACAGATACGCAGTATTTT
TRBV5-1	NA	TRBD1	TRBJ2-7	CASSSSGDSTYEQYF	TGCGCCAGCAGCTCCTCCGGGGACAGCACCTACGAGCAGTACTTC
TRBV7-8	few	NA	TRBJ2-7	CASSRWDPNYEQYF	TGTGCCAGCAGTCGGTGGGACCCCAACTACGAGCAGTACTTC
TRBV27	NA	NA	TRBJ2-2	CASNTATGNTGELFF	TGTGCCAGCAACACCGCGACAGGGAACACCGGGGAGCTGTTTTTT
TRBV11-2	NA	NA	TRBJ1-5	CASSLGGTQPQHF	TGTGCCAGCAGCTTAGGGGGAACTCAGCCCCAGCATTTT
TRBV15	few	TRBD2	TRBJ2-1	CATSIGTLAGGLDEQFF	TGTGCCACCAGCATAGGGACCTTAGCGGGGGGGCTCGATGAGCAGTTCTTC
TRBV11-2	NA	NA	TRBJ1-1	CASRYLGREAFF	TGTGCCAGCAGGTATCTCGGGAGGGAAGCTTTCTTT
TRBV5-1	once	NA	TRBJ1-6	CASSPGSQGGRGYNSPLHF	TGCGCCAGCAGCCCAGGGTCACAGGGAGGAAGGGGTTATAATTCACCCCTCCACTTT
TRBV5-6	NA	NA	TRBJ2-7	CASSFGRALSYEQYF	TGTGCCAGCAGCTTTGGCAGGGCCCTATCCTACGAGCAGTACTTC
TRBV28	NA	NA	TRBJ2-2	CASSFGRGSSGELFF	TGTGCCAGCAGTTTTGGACGGGGGAGTTCCGGGGAGCTGTTTTTT
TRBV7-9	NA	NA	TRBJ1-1	CASSLPGAPNTEAFF	TGTGCCAGCAGCTTACCAGGGGCCCCCAACACTGAAGCTTTCTTT
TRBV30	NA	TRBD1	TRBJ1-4	CAWRFDGTGREKLFF	TGTGCCTGGAGGTTTGACGGGACAGGGAGGGAAAAACTGTTTTTT
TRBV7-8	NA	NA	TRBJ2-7	CASSLGLDTYEQYF	TGTGCCAGCAGCTTAGGGTTGGACACCTACGAGCAGTACTTC
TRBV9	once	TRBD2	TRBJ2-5	CASRDEGLAGETQYF	TGTGCCAGCAGAGACGAGGGACTAGCGGGGGAGACCCAGTACTTC
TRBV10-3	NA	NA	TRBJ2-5	CAISELPQRTQYF	TGTGCCATCAGTGAGTTACCCCAACGGACCCAGTACTTC
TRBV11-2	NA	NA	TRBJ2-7	CASSLVTWGGLNEQYF	TGTGCCAGCAGCTTAGTTACGTGGGGGGGCCTAAACGAGCAGTACTTC
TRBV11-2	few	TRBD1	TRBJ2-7	CASSYRGSYEQYF	TGTGCCAGCAGTTACAGGGGGTCTTACGAGCAGTACTTC
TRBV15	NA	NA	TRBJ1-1	CATSRDREYSEAFF	TGTGCCACCAGCAGAGACAGGGAGTATAGTGAAGCTTTCTTT
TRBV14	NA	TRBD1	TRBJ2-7	CASSQDRAALGQDEQYF	TGTGCCAGCAGCCAAGATCGGGCAGCCCTGGGACAGGACGAGCAGTACTTC
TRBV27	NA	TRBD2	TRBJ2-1	CASRSSGGATEQFF	TGTGCCAGCAGAAGTAGCGGGGGGGCGACTGAGCAGTTCTTC
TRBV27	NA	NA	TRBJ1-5	CASSLRQDNQPQHF	TGTGCCAGCAGTTTACGGCAGGACAATCAGCCCCAGCATTTT
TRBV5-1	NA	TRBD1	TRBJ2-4	CASSLEGTGGANIQYF	TGCGCCAGCAGCTTGGAGGGGACAGGGGGCGCGAACATTCAGTACTTC